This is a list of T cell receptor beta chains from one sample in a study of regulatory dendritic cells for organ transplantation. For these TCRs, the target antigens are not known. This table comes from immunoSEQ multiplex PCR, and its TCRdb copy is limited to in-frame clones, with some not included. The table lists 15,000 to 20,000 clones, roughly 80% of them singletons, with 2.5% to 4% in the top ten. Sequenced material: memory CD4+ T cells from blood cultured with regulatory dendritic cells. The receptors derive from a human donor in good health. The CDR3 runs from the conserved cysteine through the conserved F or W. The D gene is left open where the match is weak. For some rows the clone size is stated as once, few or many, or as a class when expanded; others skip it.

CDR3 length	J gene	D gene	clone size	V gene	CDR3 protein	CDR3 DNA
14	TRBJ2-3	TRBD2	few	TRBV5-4	CASSLGRGTDTQYF	TGTGCCAGCAGCTTGGGGCGGGGGACAGATACGCAGTATTTT
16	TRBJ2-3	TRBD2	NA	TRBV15	CATSRELTGGPDTQYF	TGTGCCACCAGCAGAGAACTAACGGGAGGGCCAGATACGCAGTATTTT
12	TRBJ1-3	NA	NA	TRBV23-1	CASRCAGNTIYF	TGCGCCAGCCGATGTGCTGGAAACACCATATATTTT
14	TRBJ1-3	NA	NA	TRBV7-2	CASSLESGRNTIYF	TGTGCCAGCAGCTTAGAATCAGGGAGGAACACCATATATTTT
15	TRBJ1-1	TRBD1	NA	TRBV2	CASTTTGTANTEAFF	TGTGCCAGCACCACGACCGGGACAGCGAACACTGAAGCTTTCTTT
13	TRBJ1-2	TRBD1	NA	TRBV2	CASTAGGDYGYTF	TGTGCCAGCACCGCAGGGGGCGACTATGGCTACACCTTC
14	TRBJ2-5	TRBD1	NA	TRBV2	CASSQGLRGETQYF	TGTGCCAGCTCACAGGGGTTAAGGGGAGAGACCCAGTACTTC
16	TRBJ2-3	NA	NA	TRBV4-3	CASSQELARATDTQYF	TGCGCCAGCAGCCAAGAGCTAGCGCGAGCCACAGATACGCAGTATTTT
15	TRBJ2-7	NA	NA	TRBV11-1	CASSLARDSLYEQYF	TGTGCCAGCAGCTTAGCGCGGGATTCATTGTACGAGCAGTACTTC
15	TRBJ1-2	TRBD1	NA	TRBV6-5	CAIGDREGGVVGYTF	TGTGCCATCGGGGACAGGGAAGGAGGAGTAGTTGGCTACACCTTC
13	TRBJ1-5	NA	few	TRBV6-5	CASSYNRNQPQHF	TGTGCCAGCAGTTACAACCGGAATCAGCCCCAGCATTTT
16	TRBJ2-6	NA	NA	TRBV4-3	CASSQVAETGANVLTF	TGCGCCAGCAGCCAAGTGGCGGAAACTGGGGCCAACGTCCTGACTTTC
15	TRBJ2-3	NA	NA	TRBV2	CASSEASWGADTQYF	TGTGCCAGCAGTGAAGCGTCATGGGGGGCGGATACGCAGTATTTT
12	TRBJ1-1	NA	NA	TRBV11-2	CASSPGLLRAFF	TGTGCCAGCAGCCCCGGACTTTTGCGGGCTTTCTTT
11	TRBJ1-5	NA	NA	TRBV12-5	CASGLVQPQHF	TGTGCTAGTGGTTTGGTACAGCCCCAGCATTTT
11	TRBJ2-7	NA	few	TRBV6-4	CASSASYEQYF	TGTGCCAGCAGTGCCTCCTACGAGCAGTACTTC
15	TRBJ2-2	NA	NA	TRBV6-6	CASIVQGGNTGELFF	TGTGCCAGCATAGTTCAGGGGGGAAACACCGGGGAGCTGTTTTTT
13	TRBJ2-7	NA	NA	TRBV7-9	CASSPHFPSEQYF	TGTGCCAGCAGCCCCCACTTCCCTTCGGAGCAGTACTTC
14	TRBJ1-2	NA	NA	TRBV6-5	CASSYRGRENGYTF	TGTGCCAGCAGTTACCGGGGGCGCGAGAATGGCTACACCTTC
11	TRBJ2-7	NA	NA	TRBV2	CASSEVYEQYF	TGTGCCAGCAGTGAAGTCTACGAGCAGTACTTC
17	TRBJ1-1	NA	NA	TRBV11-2	CASSFRSTGFRVTEAFF	TGTGCCAGCAGCTTTCGATCGACCGGCTTCAGGGTCACTGAAGCTTTCTTT
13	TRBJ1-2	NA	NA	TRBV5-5	CASSRGPPYGYTF	TGTGCCAGCAGCCGGGGACCCCCCTATGGCTACACCTTC
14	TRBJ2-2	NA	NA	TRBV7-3	CASSFGTNTGELFF	TGTGCCAGCAGCTTTGGGACGAATACCGGGGAGCTGTTTTTT
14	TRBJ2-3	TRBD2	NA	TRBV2	CASRPGGSLYTQYF	TGTGCCAGCCGACCGGGGGGGAGTTTGTATACGCAGTATTTT
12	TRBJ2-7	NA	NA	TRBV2	CASSRQLYEQYF	TGTGCCAGCAGTAGACAGTTATACGAGCAGTACTTC
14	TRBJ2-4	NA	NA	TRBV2	CASSESRAKNIQYF	TGTGCCAGCAGTGAAAGTAGGGCCAAAAACATTCAGTACTTC
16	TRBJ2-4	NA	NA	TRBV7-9	CASSLMGLPAGNIQYF	TGTGCCAGCAGCCTAATGGGGCTCCCGGCGGGAAACATTCAGTACTTC
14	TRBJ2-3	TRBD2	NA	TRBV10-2	CASSGAGGADTQYF	TGCGCCAGCAGTGGAGCCGGGGGGGCTGATACGCAGTATTTT
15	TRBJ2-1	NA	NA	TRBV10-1	CASSEEGFLGYEQFF	TGCGCCAGCAGTGAGGAAGGGTTTCTCGGGTATGAGCAGTTCTTC
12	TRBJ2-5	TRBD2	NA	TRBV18	CASSRDYVDQYF	TGTGCCAGCTCACGGGACTATGTCGACCAGTACTTC
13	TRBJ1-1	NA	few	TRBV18	CASSPSRATEAFF	TGTGCCAGCTCACCAAGCAGGGCCACTGAAGCTTTCTTT